Detailed here is one T cell receptor (beta chain). The antigen remains undetermined. The data are from a study of shared clonotypes between healthy human individuals. Findings and caveats of the study: Among a few donors, 4.5% to 5.5% of naive CD4 clonotypes were found in common. Investigators collected only blood, and repertoires in tissues likely differ.

The V gene lost 0 bases and the J gene lost 7 bases, with 10 bases spanning the gap. CDR1 is SGHAT and CDR2 is FQNNGV in the germline V gene. The CDR3 sequence is 14 residues long. Repertoires were generated with immunoSEQ multiplex PCR, while TCRdb's copy carries only in-frame clones and drops some. The sample has about 1 million clones; about 75% are singletons. Among the donors, all were Caucasian adults who lived in Nashville, Tennessee. CD45RA+ naive and CD45RA-negative memory subsets were separated from CD4+ cells. The chain employs TRBV11-2 and TRBJ1-3; no reliable D call. The source of this sequence is a young man in good health. The sequenced material came from memory CD4+ T cells sorted from blood. Subset noted: CD45RA-negative fraction. The CDR3 is CASSLEGTFNTIYF. The DNA for the CDR3 is TGTGCCAGCAGCTTAGAAGGTACCTTCAACACCATATATTTT.